Listed below are T cell receptor beta chains from one sample, sequenced in a study of CD8+CD57+ T cells in acquired aplastic anemia. Via MiXCR, TCRdb re-called the reads, giving one row per CDR3 protein. This table has some 200,000 distinct CDR3 sequences, approximately 57% appearing once. The sequencing input was sorted CD4+, CD8+, or CD8+CD57+ T cells (not recorded which) from PBMCs. All receptors come from a human donor in good health. The CDR3 runs from the conserved cysteine through the conserved F or W. A D gene is named only where the DNA matches it firmly. Clone size is given for some rows only: seen once, a few or many times, or a class if the clone is expanded.

D: TRBD1
V: TRBV7-2
J: TRBJ1-1
size: .
CDR3: CASSPAGTVMNTEAFF
DNA: TGTGCCAGCAGCCCAGCCGGGACAGTTATGAACACTGAAGCTTTCTTT

D: .
V: TRBV4-2
J: TRBJ1-6
size: .
CDR3: CASSQGPAGENSPLHF
DNA: TGTGCCAGCAGCCAAGGCCCAGCAGGGGAGAATTCACCCCTCCACTTT

D: .
V: TRBV10-3
J: TRBJ1-1
size: .
CDR3: CAISGGLLLGEAFF
DNA: TGTGCCATCAGTGGAGGTCTTTTGCTTGGAGAAGCTTTCTTT

D: .
V: TRBV9
J: TRBJ1-1
size: many
CDR3: CASSADGGLNTEAFF
DNA: TGTGCCAGCAGCGCCGACGGGGGGCTGAACACTGAAGCTTTCTTT

D: .
V: TRBV10-2
J: TRBJ2-5
size: .
CDR3: CATTRDETQYF
DNA: TGCGCCACAACTAGGGACGAGACCCAGTACTTC

D: .
V: TRBV10-3
J: TRBJ2-7
size: .
CDR3: CAINRSRGNSYEQYF
DNA: TGTGCCATCAACCGCTCCCGGGGCAATTCCTACGAGCAGTACTTC

D: .
V: TRBV5-1
J: TRBJ1-2
size: .
CDR3: CASSLEEGSYGYTF
DNA: TGCGCCAGCAGCTTGGAGGAGGGCAGCTATGGCTACACCTTC

D: .
V: TRBV24-1
J: TRBJ2-2
size: few
CDR3: CATSDLSETGELFF
DNA: TGTGCCACCAGTGATTTGTCGGAAACCGGGGAGCTGTTTTTT

D: TRBD1
V: TRBV20-1
J: TRBJ2-5
size: .
CDR3: CSAAARTGSETQYF
DNA: TGCAGTGCTGCCGCTCGGACAGGGAGCGAGACCCAGTACTTC

D: .
V: TRBV11-3
J: TRBJ2-7
size: .
CDR3: CASSSGAGTYEQYF
DNA: TGTGCCAGCAGCTCGGGGGCAGGGACCTACGAGCAGTACTTC

D: .
V: TRBV5-1
J: TRBJ2-3
size: .
CDR3: CASSPSQEGDTQYF
DNA: TGCGCCAGCTCACCATCCCAGGAAGGAGATACGCAGTATTTT

D: TRBD1
V: TRBV24-1
J: TRBJ2-7
size: .
CDR3: CATSAPDRGHEQYF
DNA: TGTGCCACCAGTGCCCCGGACAGGGGCCACGAGCAGTACTTC

D: .
V: TRBV6-6
J: TRBJ1-5
size: .
CDR3: CASSYSRPEDQHF
DNA: TGTGCCAGCAGTTACTCGCGTCCGGAGGACCAGCATTTT

D: .
V: TRBV2
J: TRBJ2-2
size: .
CDR3: CASSVRDGPTGELFF
DNA: TGTGCCAGCAGTGTTCGGGACGGACCCACCGGGGAGCTGTTTTTT

D: TRBD1
V: TRBV19
J: TRBJ1-5
size: .
CDR3: CASSREDREIYQPQHF
DNA: TGTGCCAGTAGTCGAGAGGACAGGGAAATCTATCAGCCCCAGCATTTT

D: .
V: TRBV2
J: TRBJ1-1
size: .
CDR3: CASSVGTTEAFF
DNA: TGTGCCAGCAGCGTAGGGACTACTGAAGCTTTCTTT

D: .
V: TRBV7-3
J: TRBJ1-6
size: few
CDR3: CASSRDFGSPLHF
DNA: TGTGCCAGCAGCCGGGACTTTGGCTCACCCCTCCACTTT

D: .
V: TRBV7-9
J: TRBJ2-5
size: .
CDR3: CASISAGQETQYF
DNA: TGTGCCAGCATCAGCGCGGGACAAGAGACCCAGTACTTC

D: TRBD1
V: TRBV6-5
J: TRBJ2-7
size: many
CDR3: CASSYPGTGIYEQYF
DNA: TGTGCCAGCAGTTATCCTGGGACAGGTATATACGAGCAGTACTTC

D: .
V: TRBV7-2
J: TRBJ2-1
size: .
CDR3: CASSLGTSSYNEQFF
DNA: TGTGCCAGCAGCTTAGGCACGAGCTCCTACAATGAGCAGTTCTTC

D: TRBD2
V: TRBV7-2
J: TRBJ2-7
size: .
CDR3: CASSLATSGYYEQYF
DNA: TGTGCCAGCAGCTTAGCGACTAGCGGGTACTACGAGCAGTACTTC

D: .
V: TRBV4-1
J: TRBJ1-5
size: many
CDR3: CASSQDSSGNQPQHF
DNA: TGCGCCAGCAGCCAAGACTCCAGCGGCAATCAGCCCCAGCATTTT

D: .
V: TRBV5-1
J: TRBJ2-5
size: .
CDR3: CASSVGQLIQETQYF
DNA: TGCGCCAGCTCGGTCGGACAACTAATCCAAGAGACCCAGTACTTC

D: TRBD1
V: TRBV7-6
J: TRBJ1-3
size: .
CDR3: CASSSGQGYSGNTIYF
DNA: TGTGCCAGCAGCTCGGGACAGGGCTACTCTGGAAACACCATATATTTT

D: .
V: TRBV24-1
J: TRBJ1-1
size: .
CDR3: CATSEGGAEAFF
DNA: TGTGCCACCAGTGAAGGCGGGGCTGAAGCTTTCTTT

D: TRBD2
V: TRBV27
J: TRBJ2-7
size: many
CDR3: CASSFLAGVYEQYF
DNA: TGTGCCAGCAGTTTTTTAGCGGGAGTGTACGAGCAGTACTTC

D: .
V: TRBV7-2
J: TRBJ1-2
size: many
CDR3: CASSLDAQIYGYTF
DNA: TGTGCCAGCAGCTTAGACGCACAGATCTATGGCTACACCTTC

D: .
V: TRBV5-4
J: TRBJ1-1
size: .
CDR3: CASSFLTGIPNTEAFF
DNA: TGTGCCAGCAGCTTCCTTACAGGGATCCCGAACACTGAAGCTTTCTTT